The T cell receptor beta chain described here comes from a study of identical twins. MiXCR, run by TCRdb on the 5' RACE reads, gives a single entry per CDR3 protein. This sample has some 760,000 distinct CDR3 sequences; 15% to 20% occur once, and the top ten carry around 13%. These sequences were also reported in another study, on T cells expressing NK-cell markers.

The sequenced material came from PBMCs. This clonotype was sampled from a woman between 18 and 29 years old in good health.

As DNA, the CDR3 is TGCAGTGCTAGGGGCAGGGGCAATCAGCCCCAGCATTTT. Amino acid sequence: CSARGRGNQPQHF. The genes are TRBV20-1 and TRBJ1-5; D is possibly TRBD1 (5 bases). The germline V and J ends were trimmed by 3 bases and 2 bases, with 8 bases remaining between them. CDR3 length equals 13 residues. Germline assignment: CDR1 DFQATT and CDR2 SNEGSKA (reference sequence).